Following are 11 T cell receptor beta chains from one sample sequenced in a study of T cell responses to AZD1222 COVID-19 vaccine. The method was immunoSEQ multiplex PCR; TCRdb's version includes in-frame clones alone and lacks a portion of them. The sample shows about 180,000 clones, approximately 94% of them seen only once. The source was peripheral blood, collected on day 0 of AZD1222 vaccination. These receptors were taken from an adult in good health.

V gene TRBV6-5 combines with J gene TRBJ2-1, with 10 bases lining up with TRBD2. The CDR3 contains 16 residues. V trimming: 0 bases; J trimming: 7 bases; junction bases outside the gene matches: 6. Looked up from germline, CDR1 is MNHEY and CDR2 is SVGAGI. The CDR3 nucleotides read TGTGCCAGCAGTTACTCGTGGCTAGCGGGAGTTAATGAGCAGTTCTTC. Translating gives CASSYSWLAGVNEQFF.

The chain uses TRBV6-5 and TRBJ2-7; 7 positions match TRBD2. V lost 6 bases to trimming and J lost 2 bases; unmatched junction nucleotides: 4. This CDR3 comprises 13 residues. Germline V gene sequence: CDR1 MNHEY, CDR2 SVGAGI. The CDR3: CASRTSRAYEQYF. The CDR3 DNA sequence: TGTGCCAGCAGGACTAGCAGAGCCTACGAGCAGTACTTC.

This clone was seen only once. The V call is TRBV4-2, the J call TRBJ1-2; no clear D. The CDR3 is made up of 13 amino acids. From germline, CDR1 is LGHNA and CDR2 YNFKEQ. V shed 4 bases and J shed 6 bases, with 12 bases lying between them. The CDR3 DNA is TGTGCCAGCAGCCGAACCACCAAGGATGGCTACACCTTC. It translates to CASSRTTKDGYTF.

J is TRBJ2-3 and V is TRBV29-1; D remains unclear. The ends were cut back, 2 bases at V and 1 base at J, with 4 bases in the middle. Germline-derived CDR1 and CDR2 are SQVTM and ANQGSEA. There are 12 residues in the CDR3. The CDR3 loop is CSVELGTDTQYF. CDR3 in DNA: TGCAGCGTTGAATTAGGCACAGATACGCAGTATTTT.

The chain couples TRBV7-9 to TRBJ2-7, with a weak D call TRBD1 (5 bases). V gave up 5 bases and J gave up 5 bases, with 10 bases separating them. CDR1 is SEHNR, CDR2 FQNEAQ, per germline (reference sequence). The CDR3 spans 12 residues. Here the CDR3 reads CASSKQGNEQYF. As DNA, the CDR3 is TGTGCCAGCAGCAAGCAGGGTAACGAGCAGTACTTC.

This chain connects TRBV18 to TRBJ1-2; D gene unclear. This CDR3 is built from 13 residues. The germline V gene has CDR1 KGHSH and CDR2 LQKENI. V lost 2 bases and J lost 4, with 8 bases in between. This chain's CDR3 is CASSPRGIYGYTF. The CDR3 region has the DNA TGTGCCAGCTCACCAAGAGGGATCTATGGCTACACCTTC.

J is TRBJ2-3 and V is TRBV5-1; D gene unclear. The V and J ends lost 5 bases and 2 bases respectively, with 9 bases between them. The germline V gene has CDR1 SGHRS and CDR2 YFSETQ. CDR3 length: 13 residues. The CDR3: CASRSDSTDTQYF. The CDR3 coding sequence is TGCGCCAGCAGATCAGACTCCACAGATACGCAGTATTTT.

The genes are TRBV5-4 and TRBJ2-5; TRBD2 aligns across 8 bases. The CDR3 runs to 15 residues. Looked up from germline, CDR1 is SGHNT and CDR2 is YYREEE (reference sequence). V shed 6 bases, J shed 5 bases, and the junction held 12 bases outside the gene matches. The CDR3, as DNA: TGTGCCAGCAACCCGCCGGGACTAGGGGGGGAGACCCAGTACTTC. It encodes CASNPPGLGGETQYF. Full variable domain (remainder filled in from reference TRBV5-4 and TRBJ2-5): ETGVTQSPTHLIKTRGQQVTLRCSSQSGHNTVSWYQQALGQGPQFIFQYYREEENGRGNFPPRFSGLQFPNYSSELNVNALELDDSALYLCASNPPGLGGETQYFGPGTRLLVL.

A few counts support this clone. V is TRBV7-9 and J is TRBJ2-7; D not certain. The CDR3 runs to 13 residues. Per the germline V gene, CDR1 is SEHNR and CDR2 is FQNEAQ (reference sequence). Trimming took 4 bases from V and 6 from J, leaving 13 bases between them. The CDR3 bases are TGTGCCAGCAGCTCGCAACTTAGGGCCGAGCAGTACTTC. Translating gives CASSSQLRAEQYF. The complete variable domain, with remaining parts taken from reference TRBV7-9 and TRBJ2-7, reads DTGVSQNPRHKITKRGQNVTFRCDPISEHNRLYWYRQTLGQGPEFLTYFQNEAQLEKSRLLSDRFSAERPKGSFSTLEIQRTEQGDSAMYLCASSSQLRAEQYFGPGTRLTVT.

The CDR3 coding sequence is TGTGCCAGCAGCTACGACAGGGCTCGGGGCACTGAAGCTTTCTTT. Translating gives CASSYDRARGTEAFF. The V gene is TRBV5-6, the J gene TRBJ1-1, with TRBD1 identical over 7 bases. This CDR3 contains 15 residues. Germline V CDR1 and CDR2: SGHDT, YYEEEE. V shed 3 bases and J 4 bases; nucleotides not matched to a gene: 9.

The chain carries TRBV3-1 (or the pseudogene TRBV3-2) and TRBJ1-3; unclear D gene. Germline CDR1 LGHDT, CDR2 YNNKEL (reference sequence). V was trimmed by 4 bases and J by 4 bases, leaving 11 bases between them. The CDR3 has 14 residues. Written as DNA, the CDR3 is TGTGCCAGCAGCCCCCCTCTGTGGGGAAACACCATATATTTT. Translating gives CASSPPLWGNTIYF.